The present T cell receptor (beta chain) was sequenced within a study of T-cell reconstitution after alpha-beta-depleted transplantation in children. The CDR3 totals 14 residues. Trimming took 2 bases from V and 9 from J, leaving 14 bases between them. Molecular barcoding with unique molecular identifiers was used for the TCRbeta library. Each CDR3 protein is one row after TCRdb ran MiXCR on the PCR reads. In the table there are approximately 240,000 distinct CDR3 sequences, about 9.5% of which are singletons. The sequence was collected from a human donor who donated a stem cell graft to a child with acute lymphoblastic leukemia. This specimen was PBMCs from the stem cell graft donor, taken from the stem cell graft. The chain recombines TRBV12-3 or TRBV12-4 with TRBJ1-5; no clear D gene. The CDR3 here is CASSLLDAKAPQHF. The CDR3 DNA follows: TGTGCCAGCAGTTTACTGGACGCAAAAGCGCCCCAGCATTTT.